The 30 T cell receptor beta chains below all came from one sample that was sequenced in a study of T cell responses to AZD1222 COVID-19 vaccine. Assay used: immunoSEQ multiplex PCR; TCRdb lists only in-frame clones, some missing. The table includes 100,000 to 120,000 clones, around 80% detected once. This specimen was peripheral blood, taken on day 0 of AZD1222 vaccination. These receptors were collected from an adult in good health.

The chain has TRBV3-1 (or the pseudogene TRBV3-2) and TRBJ1-2; D perhaps matches TRBD1 (5 bases). This CDR3 contains 14 residues. V lost 0 bases and J lost 8, with 13 bases in between. Germline assignment: CDR1 LGHDT and CDR2 YNNKEL (reference sequence). The CDR3, as DNA: TGTGCCAGCAGCCAAGATCTCGGGGCGCGGGGCTACACCTTC. Encoded protein: CASSQDLGARGYTF.

V usage is TRBV10-3 and J usage is TRBJ1-3; D is undetermined. The length of the CDR3 is 14 residues. V lost 2 bases, J lost 0 bases, and 5 bases lay in between. Germline CDR1 is ENHRY and CDR2 is SYGVKD. The CDR3 here is CAISEDTSGNTIYF. The CDR3 coding sequence is TGTGCCATCAGTGAGGACACCTCTGGAAACACCATATATTTT.

The rearrangement uses TRBV28 and TRBJ1-2; 7 bases align to TRBD1. Germline V gives CDR1 MDHEN, CDR2 SYDVKM. CDR3 length equals 16 residues. V lost 3 bases, J lost 2 bases, and 9 bases stayed unmatched. As DNA, the CDR3 is TGTGCCAGCAGTTTGGGGGCGACAGGGACCAACTATGGCTACACCTTC. Its translation: CASSLGATGTNYGYTF.

J is TRBJ1-1 and V is TRBV7-2; D ambiguous. The germline CDR1 and CDR2 sequences are SGHTA and FQGNSA. This CDR3 spans 13 amino acids. The V end lost 2 bases, the J end lost 6 bases, and 10 bases lay between the germline ends. Here the CDR3 DNA reads TGTGCCAGCAGCTTAAGTTGGAGTGCTGAAGCTTTCTTT. Translation: CASSLSWSAEAFF. The full variable domain, in which reference TRBV7-2 and TRBJ1-1 provide the parts outside the CDR3, is GAGVSQSPSNKVTEKGKDVELRCDPISGHTALYWYRQSLGQGLEFLIYFQGNSAPDKSGLPSDRFSAERTGGSVSTLTIQRTQQEDSAVYLCASSLSWSAEAFFGQGTRLTVV.

The rearrangement joins TRBV11-2 to TRBJ1-1; weak D call: TRBD1 (6 bases). The length of the CDR3 is 12 residues. Germline V lookup: CDR1 SGHAT, CDR2 FQNNGV. Trimming shortened V by 5 bases and J by 11 bases, and 15 bases separated the two germline ends. CDR3 bases: TGTGCCAGCAGCCCGATAACAGGGCTGGCTTTCTTT. Translation gives CASSPITGLAFF.

This chain links TRBV19 with TRBJ1-5, with 11 bases fitting TRBD1. CDR1 and CDR2 (germline): LNHDA, SQIVND (reference sequence). Trimming took 5 bases from V and 2 from J; bases not matched to a gene: 11. The CDR3 is 18 residues long. The CDR3, as DNA: TGTGCCAGTAGTGTAAGGGACAGGGGGGGGTCACGCAATCAGCCCCAGCATTTT. This sequence encodes CASSVRDRGGSRNQPQHF. The complete variable domain, with remaining parts taken from reference TRBV19 and TRBJ1-5, reads DGGITQSPKYLFRKEGQNVTLSCEQNLNHDAMYWYRQDPGQGLRLIYYSQIVNDFQKGDIAEGYSVSREKKESFPLTVTSAQKNPTAFYLCASSVRDRGGSRNQPQHFGDGTRLSIL.

This sequence joins TRBV28 and TRBJ2-7, with D unclear. The germline V gene has CDR1 MDHEN and CDR2 SYDVKM. CDR3 length: 15 amino acids. The V end lost 4 bases, the J end lost 1 base, and 14 bases lay between the germline ends. CDR3 sequence reads: CASSSPPGLSYEQYF. The CDR3 DNA reads as TGTGCCAGCAGTTCCCCTCCCGGGCTTTCCTACGAGCAGTACTTC.

This clone was detected only a few times. The gene calls are TRBV7-6 and TRBJ1-4, with D perhaps matching TRBD1 (5 bases). V lost 4 bases, J lost 12 bases, and 12 bases lay in between. The CDR3 length is 12 residues. The V gene's germline CDR1 is SGHVS and CDR2 FNYEAQ. CDR3 DNA: TGTGCCAGCAGCTGGAGGGGCGCGGAACTGTTTTTT. Its protein product is CASSWRGAELFF.

The chain couples TRBV4-1 to TRBJ1-2, with no clear D. From germline, CDR1 is MGHRA and CDR2 YSYEKL. Trimming removed 2 bases at V and 4 bases at J, with 8 bases between. The CDR3 is made up of 13 amino acids. The CDR3, as DNA: TGCGCCAGCAGCCAATTAAGCGCCTATGGCTACACCTTC. Its protein is CASSQLSAYGYTF.

V is TRBV7-2 and J is TRBJ1-5, with a tentative D call TRBD1 (5 bases). The CDR3 sequence is 13 residues long. Trimming stripped 4 bases from V and 5 bases from J, with 9 bases between. In germline, CDR1 is SGHTA, CDR2 FQGNSA. CDR3 nucleotide sequence: TGTGCCAGCAGCTCGGGGACCCATCAGCCCCAGCATTTT. This codes for CASSSGTHQPQHF.

The chain recombines TRBV6-2 or TRBV6-3 with TRBJ2-7; 8 nucleotides match TRBD2. Germline lookup yields CDR1 MNHEY and CDR2 SVGEGT. After removal of 0 bases from V and 2 bases from J, the junction contained 0 bases not matched to a gene. CDR3 size: 14 residues. This CDR3 reads CASSYSTSAYEQYF. CDR3 nucleotide sequence: TGTGCCAGCAGTTACTCGACTAGCGCCTACGAGCAGTACTTC.

The chain carries TRBV27 and TRBJ2-5, with D unclear. Germline V gives CDR1 MNHEY, CDR2 SMNVEV (reference sequence). This CDR3 spans 15 amino acids. The V end was cut by 7 bases, the J end by 5 bases, with 20 bases between. The DNA for the CDR3 is TGTGCCAGCAAGGGAATCGAGTTTTCAAAGGAGACCCAGTACTTC. The encoded protein is CASKGIEFSKETQYF.

The chain has TRBV5-4 and TRBJ1-1; a possible D gene is TRBD1 (5 bases). CDR3 length: 14 residues. V lost 4 bases and J 5 bases, leaving 15 bases between the germline ends. Germline CDR1 reads SGHNT; CDR2 reads YYREEE (reference sequence). Written as DNA, the CDR3 is TGTGCCAGCAGCCGCGACAGTCGGGGTACTGAAGCTTTCTTT. Protein sequence: CASSRDSRGTEAFF.

The gene calls are TRBV3-1 (or the pseudogene TRBV3-2) and TRBJ1-2; D is uncertain. V lost 2 bases to trimming and J lost 7 bases, with 14 bases between them. The CDR3 consists of 14 residues. The germline CDR1 and CDR2 sequences are LGHDT and YNNKEL (reference sequence). The CDR3 DNA is TGTGCCAGCAGCCAACGATACTCGGGAGCTGGCTACACCTTC. Residues: CASSQRYSGAGYTF.

The chain joins TRBV12-5 to TRBJ1-2; D gene unclear. The germline V gene has CDR1 LGHNT and CDR2 FRNRAP. The CDR3 has 13 residues. The germline V and J ends were trimmed by 5 bases and 2 bases, with 9 bases remaining between them. CDR3 residues: CASGDGNNYGYTF. CDR3 in DNA: TGTGCTAGTGGTGACGGAAACAACTATGGCTACACCTTC.

The V and J genes are TRBV4-3 and TRBJ1-2; D unclear. This CDR3 comprises 14 residues. The V gene lost 0 bases and the J gene lost 6 bases, with 11 bases spanning the gap. Germline CDR1 and CDR2: LGHNA and YSLEER. CDR3 sequence: CASSQDQAGHGYTF. Here the CDR3 DNA reads TGCGCCAGCAGCCAAGATCAGGCAGGACATGGCTACACCTTC.

A note on this clone: A read error may produce the germline difference seen at one junction end. The CDR3 sequence: CASSNRALGSF. The CDR3 nucleotides are TGTGCCAGCAGCAACCGGGCCCTTGGTTCCTTC. The chain links TRBV28 to TRBJ2-7; D gene unclear. CDR3 size: 11 residues. The germline V gene has CDR1 MDHEN and CDR2 SYDVKM.

The chain recombines TRBV6-6 with TRBJ2-1; D may be TRBD2 (5 bases). Trimming removed 5 bases at V and 8 bases at J, with 25 bases between. There are 17 residues in the CDR3. Germline lookup yields CDR1 MNHNY and CDR2 SVGAGI (reference sequence). CDR3 nucleotide sequence: TGTGCCAGCAGTCCCACTAACGCTGTTCTAGCCGTCCATGAGCAGTTCTTC. This codes for CASSPTNAVLAVHEQFF.

V is TRBV7-9 and J is TRBJ2-2; perhaps D is TRBD1 or TRBD2 (5 bases each). With 3 bases removed from V and 3 bases from J, the gap between germline ends came to 14 bases. The CDR3 is made up of 16 amino acids. The germline CDR1 and CDR2 sequences are SEHNR and FQNEAQ (reference sequence). CDR3 sequence (DNA): TGTGCCAGCAGCTTGTTCGGGGACGGGGACACCGGGGAGCTGTTTTTT. Residues: CASSLFGDGDTGELFF. Together with reference TRBV7-9 and TRBJ2-2, the CDR3 gives the full variable domain: DTGVSQNPRHKITKRGQNVTFRCDPISEHNRLYWYRQTLGQGPEFLTYFQNEAQLEKSRLLSDRFSAERPKGSFSTLEIQRTEQGDSAMYLCASSLFGDGDTGELFFGEGSRLTVL.

The chain is built from TRBV2 and TRBJ1-4; D gene ambiguous. V gave up 6 bases and J gave up 0 bases, with 11 bases separating them. Germline CDR1 and CDR2: SNHLY and FYNNEI. This CDR3 has 15 residues. For the CDR3, the DNA is TGTGCCAGCAGCGAGATTTATGCAACTAATGAAAAACTGTTTTTT. Residues: CASSEIYATNEKLFF.

The chain joins TRBV4-3 to TRBJ1-1; tentative D call: TRBD1 (5 bases). Trimming removed 4 bases at V and 0 bases at J, with 12 bases between. This CDR3 region has 15 residues. Germline V gives CDR1 LGHNA, CDR2 YSLEER. This CDR3 reads CASSRSRDLNTEAFF. CDR3 DNA: TGCGCCAGCAGCCGCTCCCGGGACTTGAACACTGAAGCTTTCTTT.

The V gene is TRBV2, the J gene TRBJ2-3; a weak D match, TRBD1 (6 bases). The V gene lost 6 bases and the J gene lost 4 bases, with 14 bases spanning the gap. In germline, CDR1 is SNHLY, CDR2 FYNNEI. The CDR3 has 14 amino acids. In DNA form, the CDR3 reads TGTGCCAGCAGCCTACAGGGAAATCCAGATACGCAGTATTTT. Protein sequence: CASSLQGNPDTQYF.

The V call is TRBV27, the J call TRBJ1-5; 11 bases agree with TRBD1. CDR3 size: 17 residues. Germline CDR1 and CDR2: MNHEY and SMNVEV (reference sequence). Losses at the gene ends were 3 bases for V and 7 bases for J; bases not matched to a gene: 11. CDR3 DNA sequence: TGTGCCAGCAGTTTGGACCCCATTGGACAGGGGGCCCAGCCCCAGCATTTT. Its protein is CASSLDPIGQGAQPQHF.

With regard to this clone: The same CDR3 arises from other DNA sequences in this sample as well. The V gene is TRBV5-5, the J gene TRBJ2-2, with D possibly TRBD2 on 5 matching bases. This CDR3 spans 15 amino acids. The germline gives CDR1 SGHKS, CDR2 YYEKEE (reference sequence). Trimming took 0 bases from V and 0 from J, leaving 6 bases between them. The CDR3 coding sequence is TGTGCCAGCAGCTTGGACGGGGCGAACACCGGGGAGCTGTTTTTT. As protein: CASSLDGANTGELFF.

The V call is TRBV20-1, the J call TRBJ1-2, with a weak D call TRBD1 (5 bases). Trimming left V 3 bases short and J 8 bases short, with 10 bases between. The germline V gene has CDR1 DFQATT and CDR2 SNEGSKA (reference sequence). The CDR3 runs 11 residues. The chain's CDR3 is CSASKTDGYTF. The CDR3 coding sequence is TGCAGTGCTAGTAAGACAGACGGCTACACCTTC.

This clone occurred once. The V and J genes are TRBV14 and TRBJ2-2; unclear D gene. V was trimmed by 0 bases and J by 3 bases, leaving 14 bases between them. Germline V gene sequence: CDR1 SGHDN, CDR2 FVKESK. The CDR3 loop spans 17 amino acids. CDR3 coding DNA: TGTGCCAGCAGCCAAGATAATGGCCACGAGGACACCGGGGAGCTGTTTTTT. Translation gives CASSQDNGHEDTGELFF.

The rearrangement links TRBV7-2 to TRBJ2-7; 9 bases are shared with TRBD2. Trimming removed 4 bases from V and 4 bases from J; junction bases left unmatched: 8. There are 15 residues in the CDR3. In germline, CDR1 is SGHTA, CDR2 FQGNSA. CDR3 sequence: CASSYVSGSRYEQYF. The CDR3 nucleotides read TGTGCCAGCAGCTATGTTAGCGGGAGCCGGTACGAGCAGTACTTC. Supplemented by reference TRBV7-2 and TRBJ2-7, the full variable domain reads GAGVSQSPSNKVTEKGKDVELRCDPISGHTALYWYRQSLGQGLEFLIYFQGNSAPDKSGLPSDRFSAERTGGSVSTLTIQRTQQEDSAVYLCASSYVSGSRYEQYFGPGTRLTVT.

DNA of the CDR3: TGCGCCAGCAGCTTGAGAGGGCCCCCCGGGGAGACCCAGTACTTC. It is translated as CASSLRGPPGETQYF. The chain carries TRBV5-1 and TRBJ2-5; D may be TRBD2 (5 bases). The germline V and J ends were trimmed by 1 base and 5 bases, with 15 bases remaining between them. This CDR3 is built from 15 residues. Germline V gene sequence: CDR1 SGHRS, CDR2 YFSETQ.

V gene TRBV6-6 combines with J gene TRBJ2-3; 8 nucleotides align to TRBD1. CDR1 is MNHNY, CDR2 SVGAGI, per germline (reference sequence). The CDR3 is 15 residues long. V lost 4 bases and J lost 11; bases outside the gene matches: 14. CDR3: CASSSTGTGTGGQYF. The CDR3 coding sequence is TGTGCCAGCAGTTCCACCGGGACAGGTACCGGAGGGCAGTATTTT.

This chain links TRBV7-2 with TRBJ2-6, with 10 bases aligning to TRBD2. Germline CDR1 and CDR2: SGHTA and FQGNSA. After removal of 5 bases from V and 0 bases from J, the junction contained 7 bases not matched to a gene. The length of the CDR3 is 18 residues. CDR3 region: CASSAALAGSSGANVLTF. CDR3 DNA sequence: TGTGCCAGCAGCGCCGCACTAGCGGGGTCCTCTGGGGCCAACGTCCTGACTTTC. The full variable domain, with the rest looked up from reference TRBV7-2 and TRBJ2-6, is GAGVSQSPSNKVTEKGKDVELRCDPISGHTALYWYRQSLGQGLEFLIYFQGNSAPDKSGLPSDRFSAERTGGSVSTLTIQRTQQEDSAVYLCASSAALAGSSGANVLTFGAGSRLTVL.